Each of the 9 T cell receptor beta chains below was sequenced from the same sample in a study of T and B cells in COVID-19 patients. BIOMED2 TRB-A/B primer pools were used in multiplex TRB PCR. TCRdb fed the multiplex PCR reads into MiXCR, producing one record per CDR3 protein. Altogether roughly 2,100 distinct CDR3 sequences are present, roughly 24% being singletons, with the ten largest covering about three fifths. Blood genomic DNA input for TRB amplification was 250-500 ng. Sequencing used blood. These receptors were collected from a human donor with active COVID-19.

In this sample, this clonotype is medium-sized. The chain employs TRBV6-1 and TRBJ2-1, with a tentative D call TRBD2 (5 bases). The CDR3 runs to 16 residues. Trimming removed 1 base at V and 2 bases at J, with 12 bases between. CDR1 MNHNS and CDR2 SASEGT come from the germline V gene. This CDR3 is CASSEDGRGTYNEQFF. DNA of the CDR3: TGTGCCAGCAGTGAAGACGGGCGAGGGACCTACAATGAGCAGTTCTTC.

This clonotype is deemed large. DNA for the CDR3: TGCAGCGGCATCTCCCGGGACAGGGGAAGCGGACTGTTTTTT. This codes for CSGISRDRGSGLFF. This chain links TRBV29-1 with TRBJ1-4; 10 nucleotides match TRBD1. From germline, CDR1 is SQVTM and CDR2 ANQGSEA. This CDR3 contains 14 residues. V shed 7 bases and J 13 bases; nucleotides not matched to a gene: 15.

Judged by abundance, this clonotype is medium-sized (0.01 to 0.1%). The chain recombines TRBV6-2 or TRBV6-3 with TRBJ1-5; TRBD1 matches 7 bases. This CDR3 is built from 14 residues. V shed 5 bases and J 3 bases; nucleotides not matched to a gene: 4. Germline-derived CDR1 and CDR2 are MNHEY and SVGEGT. The CDR3 is CASSTGTVNQPQHF. The CDR3 region has the DNA TGTGCCAGCAGTACCGGGACAGTCAATCAGCCCCAGCATTTT.

Only a few counts were recorded for this clonotype. The CDR3 reads CSARDSRTSGWGADTQYF. The CDR3 coding sequence is TGCAGTGCTAGAGATTCTAGGACTAGCGGGTGGGGGGCAGATACGCAGTATTTT. The rearrangement joins TRBV20-1 to TRBJ2-3, with TRBD2 matching 11 bases. The CDR3 has 18 amino acids. Germline loops: CDR1 DFQATT, CDR2 SNEGSKA (reference sequence). V lost 0 bases, J lost 4 bases, and 12 bases stayed unmatched.

This clonotype has ten or more counts. The gene calls are TRBV6-2 or TRBV6-3 and TRBJ1-2; maybe TRBD1 (6 bases). The CDR3 totals 13 residues. In germline, CDR1 is MNHEY, CDR2 SVGEGT. Trimming stripped 8 bases from V and 3 bases from J, with 13 bases between. The CDR3: CASSLKGDYGYTF. DNA of the CDR3: TGTGCCAGCTCCCTCAAGGGGGACTATGGCTACACCTTC.

By frequency in the sample, this clonotype is medium-sized. The chain joins TRBV6-1 to TRBJ2-3, with 10 bases lining up with TRBD1. The CDR3 sequence is 18 residues long. V shed 0 bases and J 1 base; nucleotides not matched to a gene: 7. Germline loops: CDR1 MNHNS, CDR2 SASEGT. CDR3 amino acids: CASSEATFGTGGTDTQYF. DNA for the CDR3: TGTGCCAGCAGTGAAGCTACTTTTGGGACAGGGGGCACAGATACGCAGTATTTT.

V gene TRBV14 combines with J gene TRBJ1-5; D not certain. Trimming cost V 9 bases and J 5 bases, with 2 bases left between them. The germline V gene has CDR1 SGHDN and CDR2 FVKESK. This CDR3 comprises 9 residues. CDR3 protein: CARYQPQHF. Here the CDR3 DNA reads TGTGCCAGGTATCAGCCCCAGCATTTT.

This clonotype is labeled medium-sized. CDR3 DNA: TGTGCCAGCAGCCTAGCGGGGGGCACAGATACGCAGTATTTT. It encodes CASSLAGGTDTQYF. The chain has TRBV5-6 and TRBJ2-3, with 10 bases that match TRBD2. With V trimmed by 4 bases and J by 1 base, 0 bases remained unmatched. Germline V gene data show CDR1 as SGHDT and CDR2 as YYEEEE. The CDR3 length is 14 residues.

This clonotype is termed medium-sized (0.01 to 0.1%). This chain joins TRBV18 and TRBJ2-7; D not certain. CDR3 length: 13 amino acids. Germline assignment: CDR1 KGHSH and CDR2 LQKENI. With 2 bases removed from V and 2 bases from J, the gap between germline ends came to 7 bases. This CDR3 is CASSPGRTYEQYF. The CDR3 DNA is TGTGCCAGCTCACCAGGACGGACCTACGAGCAGTACTTC.